This TCR beta chain is drawn from a study of blood T cell repertoires in COVID-19. On the study more broadly: T cells, B-cell-depleted T cells, or PBMCs supplied cDNA or gDNA.

Authors' methods: It was from reference gene primer amplification that nucleated cell counts were estimated. Assay used: immunoSEQ multiplex PCR; TCRdb lists only in-frame clones, some missing. The DNA was the basis for D and trimming; V, J and clone size are from that table. The table records more than 75,000 clones, around 89% of them present only once. The clonotype was recovered from a woman older than 75 with active COVID-19. The sequenced sample was peripheral blood.

The CDR3 loop is CASSPQPRGSTDTQYF. For the CDR3, the DNA is TGTGCCAGCTCACCCCAGCCCCGAGGGAGCACAGATACGCAGTATTTT. V gene TRBV18 combines with J gene TRBJ2-3, with D perhaps matching TRBD2 (5 bases). The germline V gene has CDR1 KGHSH and CDR2 LQKENI. This CDR3 has 16 amino acids. The V end lost 3 bases, the J end lost 0 bases, and 13 bases lay between the germline ends.